In its sample, the clone carrying this T cell receptor beta chain was seen many times. In TCRdb, the RT-PCR reads were re-called with MiXCR into one record per CDR3 protein. This sample carries about 520,000 distinct CDR3 sequences, around 25% of them seen once, and the ten largest clones take approximately 2%. The data stem from a study of response to subunit inactivated influenza vaccine. The CDR3 runs to 16 residues. From germline, CDR1 is SGHRS and CDR2 YFSETQ. The V and J ends lost 0 bases and 1 base respectively, with 13 bases between them. This specimen consisted of CD4+ T cells sorted from PBMCs, obtained roughly 5 days after vaccination. The clonotype originates from a man aged 50-60 years who received an inactivated influenza vaccine. The chain has TRBV5-1 and TRBJ2-5, with D possibly TRBD2 on 6 matching bases. CDR3 sequence: CASSLVGRPSQETQYF. The CDR3 region has the DNA TGCGCCAGCAGCTTGGTCGGGAGACCCAGCCAAGAGACCCAGTACTTC.